The sequence of this T cell receptor beta chain was determined in a study of memory CD4+ T cells and cytomegalovirus serostatus. Study results and limitations: The CMV-associated TCR signature appears largely within the CD4+ memory repertoire. Of approximately 150 reported CMV TCRbeta sequences, some 70 were found in memory CD4+ repertoires.

Single viable CD3+CD4+CD8-CD45RO+ cells were sorted as the memory CD4+ T cells. After thawing, CD4+ T cells were positively selected. CDR3 length: 14 residues. Germline CDR1 reads LGHNA; CDR2 reads YSLEER. The ends were cut back, 2 bases at V and 3 bases at J, with 7 bases in the middle. Concerning this clone: Its cognate antigen is unknown.

In the authors' methods: After removing out-of-frame reads, approximately 2 million distinct TCRbeta sequences remained. TCRdb's copy holds only in-frame clones and misses some; the assay was immunoSEQ multiplex PCR. The V and J calls and clone size come from that table; D and trimming were worked out from the DNA. This sample carries about 58,000 clones, more than 70% of them seen once, and the ten largest clones take about 0.48%. This receptor was taken from an adult in good health and CMV-seronegative. Some clones in this sample may be carry-over from other donors' samples. J is TRBJ1-4 and V is TRBV4-3, with D perhaps matching TRBD1 (5 bases). The sample taken for sequencing was memory CD4+ T cells from blood. In DNA form, the CDR3 reads TGCGCCAGCAGCCAACAGGGTCCTAATGAAAAACTGTTTTTT. Translated, it gives CASSQQGPNEKLFF.